This TCR beta chain comes out of a study of cytomegalovirus exposure and HLA in healthy donors (dated by TCRdb to 2017 to 2019). For context, the study as a whole: An earlier analysis of approximately 640 of the donors reported 250 to 300 Gb of sequence data and 117 million unique TCR beta sequences from around 200 million T cells. Approximately 310 gigabases of sequencing data and approximately 91 million unique TCR sequences made up an early release that covered around 640 HLA-typed donors. The genetic ancestry cluster associated with self-reported Caucasian donors included 70% to 85% of the roughly 400 genotyped donors. The study aimed to test whether signatures of past pathogen exposure could be identified by cataloging public T cell receptors. The study profiled the T cell repertoires of around 700 subjects by immunosequencing and related them to cytomegalovirus serostatus. Besides the first cohort of roughly 660 subjects, a separate validation cohort made up of 120 or so different subjects was used. To predict cytomegalovirus infection status, the study brought together high-throughput TCR immunosequencing, statistical association of individual TCRs with disease status, and machine learning. In a later analysis, previously published TCR beta repertoires from 500 to 750 donors were re-analyzed and high-resolution HLA genotyping was added so that TCR occurrence patterns could be studied. In the later analysis, no new phenotypic data were used to find candidate immune exposures; instead, reliance was placed on TCR beta sequences and their occurrence across donors. In an earlier analysis of over 550 of the donors, high-throughput TCR beta sequencing was used to judge whether each TCR beta V gene segment behaved as functional or pseudogenic. Donor age, sex, ethnicity and CMV serostatus were collected together with the repertoire data. In a later genetic analysis, genome-wide SNP genotypes for about 65% of the 666 donors were used, and that subset was treated as a discovery cohort. All discovery cohort repertoires had been generated using a single sequencing platform. HLA typing included class I and class II loci at four-digit resolution. The number of donors typed differed by locus, with about 629-640 for A, B, C, DRB1 and DQB1, around 520 for DQA1, approximately 570 for DPA1, and over 400 for DPB1. Four or five DR-DQ haplotypes were handled as single units for association and clustering because linkage in the cohort was strong. Among about 360 genotyped donors of the cohort, an average of approximately 230,000 unique TCR beta nucleotide sequences were sequenced per donor, about a sixth of them non-productive.

In the case of this clone: Its antigen is still unknown.

Trimming removed 1 base from V and 1 base from J, leaving 9 bases between the germline ends. Based on the germline V gene (reference sequence), the CDR1 and CDR2 sequences are SEHNR and FQNEAQ. Including the terminal cysteine and phenylalanine, the CDR3 comprises 15 residues. The only DNA kept is the CDR3, 45 bases in frame from the first base. Receptor libraries were prepared by the immunoSEQ multiplex PCR assay. For the multiplex PCR, a mixture combining 60 forward primers for TCR Vbeta segments and 13 reverse primers for TCR Jbeta segments was used. Amplification of the CDR3 region of rearranged TCR beta genes was performed with a multiplex PCR assay on genomic DNA. On the Illumina HiSeq System, the amplified TCR beta libraries were sequenced as 87-base-pair reads. Under the source paper's analysis protocol: In a later analysis, 70 million to 95 million unique TCR beta chains were counted across the 666 repertoires, and around 10 million of these chains were shared by at least two donors. To remove PCR and sequencing errors, raw reads were error-corrected and collapsed into unique sequences using a nearest-neighbor algorithm that merged closely related sequences. To assign V, D and J gene segments, CDR3 sequences were aligned to IMGT reference sequences. Each retained sequence needed at least a six-nucleotide match to both a V gene segment and a J gene segment. Rearrangements were classified as productive when the CDR3 lacked stop codons and remained in frame with V and J, and all other rearrangements were classified as non-productive. CDR3 was defined according to IMGT convention as the region running from the second conserved V-encoded cysteine to the conserved J-encoded phenylalanine. The earlier analysis of about 590 of the donors excluded sequences that lacked an unambiguous match to a single V gene segment. In an earlier analysis of 587 of the donors, a V segment was called functional when productive rearrangements were above 56.7%, and segregating when the standard deviation between donors exceeded 5%. To diagnose cytomegalovirus status from the catalog of TCR beta chain sequences, a statistical classification framework was built. In a later analysis, TCR nucleotide sequences were compared against IMGT/GENE-DB human TR gene sequences so that V and J genes could be assigned. The TCRdist pipeline was used in a later analysis to assign CDR3 sequences and most-parsimonious VDJ recombination scenarios. In a later analysis, each TCR beta chain was defined by its CDR3 amino acid sequence together with its V-gene family, and reads lacking a unique V-gene family were excluded. As a way to deal with suspected cross-contamination and a sequencing artifact, a later analysis dropped roughly 600 nucleotide sequences that were highly shared and had low generation probability. A later analysis calculated a clonal expansion index for each public chain from normalized within-repertoire ranks of inferred template counts. In a later analysis, generation probabilities were computed with a VDJ recombination model fitted to out-of-frame rearrangements, and the resulting probabilities were checked against IGoR. In a later analysis, TCR-TCR, TCR-HLA and TCR-CMV co-occurrence was scored with hypergeometric tests, and a repertoire-size bias correction was applied to TCR pairs. To estimate false discovery rates, a later analysis permuted the HLA or CMV assignments 20 times. In a later analysis, co-occurring TCRs were grouped using DBSCAN, with TCRdist sequence similarity added in when clustering inside HLA-allele-positive subsets. Co-occurrence clustering excluded repertoires with fewer than 30,000 or more than 120,000 public chains, plus five with anomalous nucleotide sharing. What TCRdb holds here is the immuneACCESS table cut down to in-frame rearrangements. Part of the clones is not present; checked against another copy, under half of the missing clones reflect an unresolved V gene, and the others are unexplained. V and J calls and clone size are given by that table; D and trimming were obtained from the DNA. This sample's table has entries for about 75,000 clones. The ten largest clones take up more than 2.5% of the sample.

The cohort was made up of 500 to 850 healthy bone marrow donors. Cohort members were all nominally healthy when sampled, although unrecorded immune exposures were likely present. The donor was CMV seronegative and belonged to the group of 350 to 400 seronegative cohort members. A peripheral blood sample was provided by each donor, and peripheral blood mononuclear cells were used for TCR beta sequencing. The Qiagen DNeasy Blood Extraction Kit was used to extract genomic DNA from the blood cell samples. Study-level results and caveats: Most TCR sequences were seen in very few donors, while some public TCRs were found in many individuals. Because counts were too low, about 15 rarely observed V segments, including chromosome 9 orphons, were left out of the earlier analysis of 500 to 650 of the donors. HLA typing was unavailable for some donors at each locus, so association tests used only the typed subset. A later genetic analysis reported fewer N-insertions in productive TCRs among donors in an Asian-associated ancestry cluster than the approximately 670-donor mean. In a later analysis, most CMV-associated TCR beta chains were found to appear HLA-restricted, with HLA associations seemingly driven largely by CMV exposure. A later analysis reported that several top co-occurrence clusters appeared linked to parvovirus B19, influenza, CMV and Epstein-Barr virus. Because the 87-base-pair reads could not distinguish some IMGT-functional V segments, including TRBV6-2 and TRBV6-3, those segments were excluded. When HLA alleles, especially DR and DQ, strongly co-occurred, attributing TCR associations to individual alleles was difficult. In an earlier analysis of under 600 of the donors, most TCR beta V segments were observed in productive rearrangements about 90% or about 30% of the time, broadly matching IMGT annotations. A later analysis found that HLA-associated TCR beta chains were more clonally expanded and had lower generation probabilities than equally common non-associated chains. A further reported finding was that TCR beta sequences accurately predicted the HLA-A and HLA-B alleles for most subjects in the first cohort. In a later analysis, the rate of TCR association differed among HLA loci, with DRB1 alleles having the most associated TCRs and HLA-C alleles having the fewest. A few of the identified cytomegalovirus-associated TCR beta chains were confirmed in vitro to be specific for cytomegalovirus antigens. Only TCR beta chains were sequenced in this cohort, and the absence of alpha or paired-chain data limited detectable features. Correlated functional status among segregating V segments might reflect linkage disequilibrium, but an unknown experimental factor could not be ruled out. The presence/absence analyses assumed that sequencing depth was roughly uniform across donors, and that assumption may not be true. A cluster of highly shared sequence variants was judged likely to be a technical artifact of the sequencing pipeline. The classifier was reported to diagnose cytomegalovirus status with high specificity and sensitivity in both the original cohort and the validation cohort. For the cohort, immune exposure information was limited to CMV serostatus. Specific HLA alleles were associated with around 18,000 TCR beta sequences at a false discovery rate of 0.05 in a later analysis. The study listed 150 to 200 TCR beta chains as associated with cytomegalovirus. It was suggested by the authors that the approach could potentially be generalized to other disease states and immunological phenotypes. A later genetic analysis associated a missense DCLRE1C variant with V-gene and J-gene trimming of TCR beta chains, and an independent cohort replicated the association.

Sequencing used PBMCs. The chain employs TRBV7-9 and TRBJ2-3; TRBD2 is a weak D gene call, 5 bases matching. The clonotype comes from a man aged 40-50 years in good health and CMV-seronegative. The CDR3 is CASSLGGSGTDTQYF. The sequenced DNA: TGTGCCAGCAGCTTAGGGGGTAGCGGCACAGATACGCAGTATTTT. With all but the CDR3 taken from the reference TRBV7-9 and TRBJ2-3 genes, the full variable domain is: DTGVSQNPRHKITKRGQNVTFRCDPISEHNRLYWYRQTLGQGPEFLTYFQNEAQLEKSRLLSDRFSAERPKGSFSTLEIQRTEQGDSAMYLCASSLGGSGTDTQYFGPGTRLTVL.